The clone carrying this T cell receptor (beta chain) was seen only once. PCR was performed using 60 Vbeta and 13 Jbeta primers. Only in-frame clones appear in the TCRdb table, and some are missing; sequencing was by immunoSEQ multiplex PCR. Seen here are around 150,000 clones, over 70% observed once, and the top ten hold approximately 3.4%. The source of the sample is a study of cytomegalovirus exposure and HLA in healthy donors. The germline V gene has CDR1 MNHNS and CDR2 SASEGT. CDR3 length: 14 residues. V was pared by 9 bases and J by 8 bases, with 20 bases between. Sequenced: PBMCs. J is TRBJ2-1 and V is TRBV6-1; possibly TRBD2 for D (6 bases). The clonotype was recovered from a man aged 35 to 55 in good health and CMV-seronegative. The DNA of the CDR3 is TGTGCCAGGACGAGCGGGCAGTTTAGCGATGAGCAGTTCTTC. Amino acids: CARTSGQFSDEQFF.